This section outlines one T cell receptor beta chain sequence together with its context. Its target is not known. V dropped 2 bases and J dropped 5 bases, with 3 bases sitting between them. Per the germline V gene, CDR1 is SEHNR and CDR2 is FQNEAQ (reference sequence). The length of the CDR3 is 11 residues. Intraepithelial and lamina propria lymphocytes were released after the graft tissue was processed. This entry belongs to a study of graft-versus-host responses after intestinal transplantation. Across the whole study: Once they had received anti-thymocyte globulin induction, all recipients took tacrolimus and steroids for roughly three years. Findings and caveats of the study: Early HvG declines after transplant were associated with peak circulating GvH clone levels. Researchers found GvH clones in recipient marrow, and some showed up first in ileum or blood.

Method: immunoSEQ multiplex PCR; TCRdb's copy keeps in-frame clones and lacks some. The sample contains approximately 63,000 clones, approximately 88% of which appear only once. The chain employs TRBV7-9 and TRBJ2-5; D is ambiguous. The sequencing used ileum tissue, collected around 350 days after transplant. This receptor was identified in a human patient who received an intestinal transplant, so some T cells may come from the graft donor. CDR3 residues: CASSLMETQYF. CDR3 DNA sequence: TGTGCCAGCAGCTTAATGGAGACCCAGTACTTC.